This T cell receptor (beta chain) was recovered during a study of post-analysis software for immune sequencing data. In the study overall: Multiple sclerosis in the patients followed relapsing-remitting, secondary progressive and progressive-relapsing courses.

Unique molecular identifiers featured in each of the TCR beta cDNA libraries. Starting from approximately 1 to 10 million T cells, the study yielded roughly 0.5 million cDNA molecules. TCRdb fed the PCR reads into MiXCR, producing one record per CDR3 protein. The table shows about 460,000 distinct CDR3 sequences, with roughly 45% occurring only once. This clonotype was observed once. Its antigen is not identified. The CDR3 consists of 14 residues. Trimming stripped 4 bases from V and 4 bases from J, with 14 bases between. In germline, CDR1 is SNHLY, CDR2 FYNNEI. Study-wide points: Batch-matched samples strongly co-clustered by F measure. Comparison with controls showed significantly lower normalized Chao1 diversity in multiple sclerosis patients. Compared with controls, patients had more of about 5 TRBV segments, including TRBV5-6, TRBV5-1 and TRBV20-1.

The TCR sequence derives from a girl aged 10 to 17 with multiple sclerosis. V gene TRBV2 combines with J gene TRBJ2-7; the D gene is possibly TRBD2 (5 bases). Sequencing was performed on blood. DNA for the CDR3: TGTGCCAGCAGTGCCGACTTCGGGGTTTACGAGCAGTACTTC. This translates into CASSADFGVYEQYF.